A selection of T cell receptor beta chains follows, all from one sample in a study of blood T cell repertoires in COVID-19. Here immunoSEQ multiplex PCR was the method, and the copy in TCRdb shows in-frame clones only, minus some. The sample yields 100,000 to 150,000 clones, around 82% seen once. Sequenced: peripheral blood. These receptor sequences come from a man in his sixties with acute or convalescent COVID-19. Both conserved end residues are part of each CDR3. D genes are given only for firm matches. Clone size is not always given. Where it is, it says once, few, many or a class for expanded clones.

cdr3_length clone_size d_call j_call v_call cdr3_aa cdr3_nt
15 few TRBD1 TRBJ1-2 TRBV6-1 CASSEARQGRYGYTF TGTGCCAGCAGTGAAGCAAGACAGGGGCGGTATGGCTACACCTTC
15 . . TRBJ2-5 TRBV19 CASSIARTATETQYF TGTGCCAGTAGTATAGCTAGGACAGCCACAGAGACCCAGTACTTC
16 . TRBD1 TRBJ1-4 TRBV3-1/TRBV3-2 CASSPGTAGANEKLFF TGTGCCAGCAGCCCGGGGACAGCAGGAGCTAATGAAAAACTGTTTTTT
15 . . TRBJ1-5 TRBV19 CASSIGRGSNQPQHF TGTGCCAGTAGTATAGGGCGGGGGAGCAATCAGCCCCAGCATTTT
16 . TRBD2 TRBJ2-7 TRBV28 CASSSARLAGAGEQYF TGTGCCAGCAGTTCGGCGAGACTAGCGGGAGCCGGGGAGCAGTACTTC
13 once . TRBJ1-2 TRBV5-1 CASSLSSNYGYTF TGCGCCAGCAGCTTGTCTTCTAACTATGGCTACACCTTC
14 . . TRBJ1-1 TRBV3-1/TRBV3-2 CASSLEAYSLEAFF TGTGCCAGCAGCCTAGAGGCTTACAGCCTTGAAGCTTTCTTT
14 . TRBD1 TRBJ1-1 TRBV18 CASSPDRARAEAFF TGTGCCAGCTCACCCGACAGGGCGAGAGCTGAAGCTTTCTTT
12 . TRBD2 TRBJ2-1 TRBV5-1 CASRAGSNEQFF TGCGCCAGCCGAGCGGGGTCGAATGAGCAGTTCTTC
14 . TRBD2 TRBJ2-7 TRBV5-1 CASSLVAGGYEQYF TGCGCCAGCAGCTTGGTGGCGGGGGGCTACGAGCAGTACTTC
14 few TRBD2 TRBJ2-7 TRBV29-1 CSALRGLAGDEQYF TGCAGCGCACTCCGGGGACTAGCGGGGGACGAGCAGTACTTC
12 . . TRBJ1-2 TRBV5-8 CASSLVSRNYTF TGTGCCAGCAGCTTGGTAAGCAGGAACTACACCTTC
14 . TRBD2 TRBJ2-7 TRBV7-6 CASSVSGGSYEQYF TGTGCCAGCAGCGTCAGCGGGGGATCCTACGAGCAGTACTTC
16 . TRBD2 TRBJ2-3 TRBV6-6 CASTGLAGVSTDTQYF TGTGCCAGCACCGGACTAGCGGGGGTTAGCACAGATACGCAGTATTTT
11 . . TRBJ2-1 TRBV7-3 CASSSTNEQFF TGTGCCAGCAGCTCGACTAATGAGCAGTTCTTC
15 few TRBD2 TRBJ2-1 TRBV5-1 CASSRTSGTYNEQFF TGCGCCAGCAGCAGGACTAGCGGGACCTACAATGAGCAGTTCTTC
14 few . TRBJ2-7 TRBV11-1 CASSFSGASYEQYF TGTGCCAGCAGCTTTTCAGGGGCCTCCTACGAGCAGTACTTC
16 . . TRBJ2-3 TRBV2 CASSGGADHHADTQYF TGTGCCAGCAGTGGGGGAGCGGATCACCACGCAGATACGCAGTATTTT
14 . . TRBJ1-1 TRBV6-6 CASSYSQRGNEAFF TGTGCCAGCAGTTACAGCCAACGGGGTAATGAAGCTTTCTTT
12 . . TRBJ2-1 TRBV7-6 CASSLLSGEQFF TGTGCCAGCAGCCTCCTCTCGGGTGAGCAGTTCTTC
17 . TRBD1 TRBJ1-5 TRBV6-4 CAKLGTGLGFSNQPQHF TGTGCCAAACTAGGGACAGGGTTGGGTTTTAGCAATCAGCCCCAGCATTTT
15 once TRBD1 TRBJ2-1 TRBV18 CASSPSGGDYNEQFF TGTGCCAGCTCACCATCAGGGGGTGACTACAATGAGCAGTTCTTC
16 . TRBD2 TRBJ2-2 TRBV7-2 CASSLEAGVTTGELFF TGTGCCAGCAGCTTAGAAGCGGGGGTCACCACCGGGGAGCTGTTTTTT
17 . TRBD1 TRBJ2-5 TRBV11-2 CASSSILSGTAQETQYF TGTGCCAGCAGCTCTATTCTCTCCGGGACAGCACAAGAGACCCAGTACTTC
15 . . TRBJ1-2 TRBV11-3 CASSLIPQGSYGYTF TGTGCCAGCAGCTTAATTCCCCAGGGGTCCTATGGCTACACCTTC
15 . TRBD1 TRBJ2-3 TRBV6-5 CASRPGDSRTDTQYF TGTGCCAGCAGACCTGGGGACAGCCGCACAGATACGCAGTATTTT
14 . . TRBJ2-2 TRBV29-1 CSVAGQTNTGELFF TGCAGCGTTGCTGGACAGACTAACACCGGGGAGCTGTTTTTT
15 . TRBD2 TRBJ2-5 TRBV5-8 CASSLTGRASETQYF TGTGCCAGCAGTCTGACCGGGAGGGCCTCTGAGACCCAGTACTTC
15 . TRBD2 TRBJ2-1 TRBV2 CASSRLAGGYNEQFF TGTGCCAGCAGTAGACTAGCGGGGGGCTACAATGAGCAGTTCTTC
14 once TRBD1 TRBJ1-4 TRBV6-5 CASSSTGTNEKLFF TGTGCCAGCAGCTCGACAGGGACTAATGAAAAACTGTTTTTT
12 once . TRBJ1-1 TRBV25-1 CASSATGRKAFF TGTGCCAGCAGCGCTACCGGGAGGAAGGCTTTCTTT
16 . TRBD1 TRBJ2-7 TRBV5-1 CASSLEPTGVGYEQYF TGCGCCAGCAGCTTGGAACCGACAGGGGTAGGCTACGAGCAGTACTTC
16 . TRBD2 TRBJ2-7 TRBV7-9 CASSLLTAGELYEQYF TGTGCCAGCAGCTTGTTGACTGCGGGAGAGCTCTACGAGCAGTACTTC
20 . . TRBJ2-1 TRBV12-1 CASSFVWTGLRWRLQSEQFF TGTGCCAGCAGCTTTGTGTGGACAGGTCTGAGGTGGAGGCTACAATCTGAGCAGTTCTTC
15 . TRBD2 TRBJ2-1 TRBV7-3 CASSFGGSKYNEQFF TGTGCCAGCAGCTTCGGCGGGAGTAAATACAATGAGCAGTTCTTC
14 . . TRBJ2-2 TRBV4-1 CASSQGTTGRELFF TGCGCCAGCAGCCAAGGAACAACAGGGCGGGAGCTGTTTTTT
14 . TRBD1 TRBJ1-2 TRBV5-8 CASSFRRGLDGYTF TGTGCCAGCAGCTTCCGCAGGGGGCTAGATGGCTACACCTTC
13 . TRBD1 TRBJ1-3 TRBV6-6 CAGGDRGGNTIYF TGTGCCGGGGGAGACAGGGGTGGAAACACCATATATTTT
16 . TRBD1 TRBJ2-2 TRBV3-1/TRBV3-2 CASSPGQGRRTGELFF TGTGCCAGCAGCCCTGGACAGGGGAGGCGCACCGGGGAGCTGTTTTTT
13 . . TRBJ2-7 TRBV20-1 CSASLLSSYEQYF TGCAGTGCTAGTCTACTAAGCTCCTACGAGCAGTACTTC
18 . TRBD2 TRBJ2-5 TRBV4-2 CASSSRTSGGLAGETQYF TGTGCCAGCAGCTCCCGGACTAGCGGGGGCCTAGCGGGAGAGACCCAGTACTTC
17 . . TRBJ2-7 TRBV10-3 CAISESKLGRGLWEQYF TGTGCCATCAGTGAGTCGAAGTTAGGACGTGGACTTTGGGAGCAGTACTTC
14 . TRBD2 TRBJ2-7 TRBV7-2 CASSLSGIPYEQYF TGTGCCAGCAGCTTGAGCGGGATACCCTACGAGCAGTACTTC
17 . . TRBJ2-3 TRBV14 CASSQEGYGGGTDTQYF TGTGCCAGCAGCCAAGAGGGTTACGGGGGAGGCACAGATACGCAGTATTTT
13 . . TRBJ1-1 TRBV29-1 CSVALGGGTEAFF TGCAGCGTTGCCCTAGGGGGAGGGACTGAAGCTTTCTTT
14 . . TRBJ2-1 TRBV19 CASSISEAYNEQFF TGTGCCAGTAGTATATCCGAGGCTTACAATGAGCAGTTCTTC
14 few . TRBJ2-2 TRBV9 CASSVRQTTGELFF TGTGCCAGCAGCGTTAGACAGACCACCGGGGAGCTGTTTTTT
15 . TRBD1 TRBJ1-6 TRBV3-1/TRBV3-2 CASSHRGTGNSPLHF TGTGCCAGCAGCCACCGAGGGACAGGGAATTCACCCCTCCACTTT
15 . TRBD1 TRBJ1-2 TRBV27 CASSFTGTANYGYTF TGTGCCAGCAGTTTTACCGGGACAGCCAACTATGGCTACACCTTC
14 few TRBD2 TRBJ2-7 TRBV6-5 CASSAGLAGYEQYF TGTGCCAGTTCAGCTGGACTAGCGGGGTACGAGCAGTACTTC
13 . . TRBJ1-1 TRBV9 CASSVFQNTEAFF TGTGCCAGCAGCGTATTTCAGAACACTGAAGCTTTCTTT
15 . TRBD1 TRBJ2-7 TRBV3-1/TRBV3-2 CASSPQLTGGYEQYF TGTGCCAGCAGCCCTCAACTTACAGGGGGCTACGAGCAGTACTTC
13 . TRBD1 TRBJ1-1 TRBV29-1 CSVWTGRNTEAFF TGCAGCGTGTGGACAGGGCGAAACACTGAAGCTTTCTTT
16 . . TRBJ2-5 TRBV27 CASSLSIFSGRRAQYF TGTGCCAGCAGTTTATCGATCTTTTCTGGCAGGAGGGCCCAGTACTTC
14 . . TRBJ2-5 TRBV5-1 CASSLIQEQETQYF TGCGCCAGCAGCTTGATCCAGGAACAAGAGACCCAGTACTTC
16 . . TRBJ1-5 TRBV6-9 CASSYCGRNSNQPQHF TGTGCCAGCAGTTATTGCGGGCGGAATAGCAATCAGCCCCAGCATTTT
14 . TRBD1 TRBJ2-3 TRBV11-2 CASSFTGGTDTQYF TGTGCCAGCAGCTTCACAGGGGGCACAGATACGCAGTATTTT